Here is one TCR beta chain with its context. This clonotype came up many times. It has no known antigen specificity. No much larger clonotype is one base removed from it; base qualities were not supplied. The TCR beta CDR3 regions were amplified from the RNA transcripts. A first-round RT-PCR of the TCR CDR3 used the HTBI primer set with the Qiagen OneStep RT-PCR kit. Libraries were constructed in a second round of multiplex PCR, after which size selection and purification were carried out. Libraries were sequenced paired-end with 100 bp reads on an Illumina HiSeq2000. On the authors' methods: SOAPnuke was used to process the raw data, with reads discarded if the reads contained adapters or uncalled bases, had a mean Phred below 15, or lacked an exact constant-primer or identifier match. COPE v1.2.5 was used to merge high-quality paired reads, and clonotypes were defined as unique nucleotide sequences. MiTCR v1.1 was used to align clonotypes to the IMGT TRBV, TRBD and TRBJ reference segments. The analysis included only V-J combinations with a frequency above 0.0001, which together covered around 99% of the repertoires. The TCS score was defined as the ratio of F50 (clonal expansion) to E x V (chaos), calculated using BLOSUM62-based TCRdist between CDR3 peptides within each V-J. Welch's t-statistics and random forest reduced around 520 V-J features to about 12, which were used in a naive Bayes classifier (R e1071). TCRdb passed the public sequencing reads through fastp at Q25 and MiXCR, retaining productive beta sequences. Merged by CDR3 protein, the rows form single entries marked with the most common genes and DNA. The authors' filters were not applied to this entry. The sample table holds roughly 740,000 distinct CDR3 sequences, of which about a sixth were seen once. The biggest ten clones account for approximately 8% of the sample.

A patient counted as having stable Graves' hyperthyroidism if no progression to ophthalmopathy occurred over 18 months of follow-up. Hyperthyroidism patients were aged 18 to 65 years and newly diagnosed, with disease duration of less than 2 months. Any patient with an uncontrolled infection, another autoimmune disease, pregnancy or lactation was excluded. Clinical symptoms, serum thyroxine and TRAb, thyroid ultrasound, and orbital computed tomography formed the basis for the diagnoses. PBMCs were isolated from approximately 10 ml of fresh peripheral blood by Ficoll-Paque density gradient centrifugation. Total RNA was extracted using Trizol reagent, and RNA quality was assessed on an Agilent 2100 Bioanalyzer. The germline ends are 12 bases apart after V is trimmed by 6 bases and J by 7 bases. The CDR3 numbers 12 residues from cysteine through phenylalanine. Only CDR3 DNA remains: 36 bases, in frame from the first base. In the germline V gene, CDR1 corresponds to MDHEN and CDR2 to SYDVKM.

These data originate in a study of T cells in Graves' hyperthyroidism and ophthalmopathy (dated by TCRdb to about 2019). Background on the whole study: Peripheral blood was sampled at the time of initial diagnosis, prior to any treatment. An independent validation cohort of fewer than 20 hyperthyroidism patients and approximately 16 patients who later progressed to ophthalmopathy tested prospective prediction of ophthalmopathy. In about 6 Graves' hyperthyroidism patients, the study also compared T-cell repertoires from thyroid tissue with T-cell repertoires from blood. For training and testing, the 100 or so patients in the discovery cohort were randomly divided in a 7:3 ratio. Following sampling, methimazole starting at 30 mg daily was given to hyperthyroidism patients, and high-dose intravenous methylprednisolone was given to ophthalmopathy patients. To identify distinguishing TCR V-J signatures, a discovery cohort of about 100 patients was used, comprising 40 to 45 with Graves' ophthalmopathy and 57 with stable Graves' hyperthyroidism. The paper reports TCR Vbeta CDR3 sequencing of 140 or so peripheral blood samples: around 45 ophthalmopathy, fewer than 85 hyperthyroidism and 17 progressor patients. What the study reported, not specific to this receptor: Ophthalmopathy was separated from stable hyperthyroidism by a 13 V-J signature model, with approximately 86% sensitivity and about 84% specificity obtained in cross-validation and 80%/75% obtained in testing. Blood samples also contained most of the expanded thyroid clonotypes (frequency above 0.001), which suggests that blood repertoires may reflect thyroid immune responses. Sample size was not statistically predetermined, and investigators were not blinded to group allocation. During validation, the model predicted progression to ophthalmopathy a median of about 5.9 months ahead of onset, with roughly 65% sensitivity and about 72% specificity.

This receptor chain uses TRBV28 and TRBJ1-1; no confident D gene assignment can be made. The sequence derives from a man between 18 and 29 years old with Graves' hyperthyroidism. Sequencing input: blood. The CDR3 has the sequence CASRSGPVEAFF. The nucleotide sequence is given as TGTGCCAGCAGATCCGGTCCAGTTGAAGCTTTCTTT.